This entry is about one TCR beta chain. Its antigen remains undetermined. No clone much larger than this one lies a single base away; base qualities are absent. The study evaluated CTLA-4 blockade (ipilimumab) given together with focal radiation therapy in patients who had chemo-refractory metastatic non-small-cell lung cancer. Libraries were built with the immunoSEQ multiplex PCR assay. Not all clones reach the TCRdb copy of this immuneACCESS table, which keeps in-frame sequences only. Checked studies attribute under half of the gap to unresolved V genes and leave the rest unexplained. The sample data list tens of thousands of clones, and roughly four fifths of these were observed just once. The ten largest clones represent around 10% of the sample. The CDR3 holds 19 amino acids from the cysteine to the phenylalanine. Only the CDR3 region is kept as DNA, spanning 57 bases read in frame from base 1. The germline V gene (reference sequence) yields MNHEY for CDR1 and SMNVEV for CDR2. V drops 6 bases and J drops 2 bases, leaving 26 bases in between.

The sample is drawn from a study of radiotherapy plus CTLA-4 blockade in lung cancer (dated by TCRdb to 2016 to 2019). Regarding the research as a whole: Objective responses occurred in roughly 19% of enrolled patients, and 30% to 40% achieved disease control. What the study reported, not specific to this receptor: After treatment with radiotherapy and ipilimumab, TCR clones that originated in tumors expanded in peripheral blood. Early dynamic changes in blood T cell clones, together with increased serum interferon-beta after radiation, were reported as the strongest predictors of response.

The sequence links TRBV27 to TRBJ1-5; the best D guess is TRBD1, with 6 bases matching. The TCR sequence derives from a human donor with non-small cell lung cancer who had stable disease on radiotherapy plus ipilimumab. The input for sequencing was peripheral blood, taken from a patient treated with radiotherapy plus ipilimumab. At the DNA level, the sequence is TGTGCCAGCAGAGTTTCCTACGTTTTCGGGGGCGGTGGCAATCAGCCCCAGCATTTT. Its amino acids are CASRVSYVFGGGGNQPQHF.